These 9 T cell receptor beta chains came from one sample sequenced in a study of blood T cell repertoires in COVID-19. TCRdb's table, derived via immunoSEQ multiplex PCR, lists solely in-frame clones and lacks some. The sample contains about 150,000 clones, about 87% of which appear only once. Sequencing was carried out using peripheral blood. All receptors come from a woman in her forties or fifties with active or convalescent COVID-19.

This chain uses TRBV28 with TRBJ2-7, with a tentative D call TRBD2 (6 bases). CDR1 is MDHEN and CDR2 is SYDVKM in the germline V gene. This CDR3 has 14 amino acids. The V end was cut by 5 bases, the J end by 6 bases, with 17 bases between. The CDR3 coding sequence is TGTGCCAGCAGTCCGCCCAGGAGGGTTCGCGAGCAGTACTTC. It encodes CASSPPRRVREQYF.

The chain combines TRBV7-9 with TRBJ2-7, with 7 bases identical to TRBD1. CDR1 SEHNR and CDR2 FQNEAQ come from the germline V gene (reference sequence). CDR3 length: 13 residues. Losses at the gene ends were 5 bases for V and 2 bases for J; bases not matched to a gene: 3. The DNA for the CDR3 is TGTGCCAGCAGCCCGGGACAGACCTACGAGCAGTACTTC. It yields the protein CASSPGQTYEQYF.

V gene TRBV28 combines with J gene TRBJ1-3; D perhaps matches TRBD1 (6 bases). Trimming cost V 5 bases and J 2 bases, with 16 bases left between them. This CDR3 comprises 16 residues. Germline CDR1 MDHEN, CDR2 SYDVKM. As DNA, the CDR3 is TGTGCCAGCAGTCTCGGGACAATTTTGGCTGGAAACACCATATATTTT. Translated, it gives CASSLGTILAGNTIYF.

This chain links TRBV5-1 with TRBJ1-1, with a tentative D call TRBD1 (6 bases). Trimming took off 4 bases at V and 0 bases at J, with 13 bases between the two ends. This CDR3 contains 15 residues. The V gene's germline CDR1 is SGHRS and CDR2 YFSETQ. The CDR3 region is CASSLQGSLNTEAFF. In DNA form, the CDR3 reads TGCGCCAGCAGCCTACAGGGATCTTTGAACACTGAAGCTTTCTTT.

The chain combines TRBV30 with TRBJ1-4; possibly TRBD1 for D (5 bases). The germline V gene encodes CDR1 GTSNPN and CDR2 SVGIG (reference sequence). There are 15 residues in the CDR3. Trimming took off 1 base at V and 3 bases at J, with 12 bases between the two ends. CDR3 in amino acids: CAWSAAGSPNEKLFF. DNA for the CDR3: TGTGCCTGGAGTGCGGCAGGGTCGCCTAATGAAAAACTGTTTTTT.

The rearrangement links TRBV6-1 to TRBJ2-1, with a tentative D call TRBD1 (6 bases). This CDR3 is built from 16 residues. Trimming shortened V by 2 bases and J by 3 bases, and 14 bases separated the two germline ends. Germline CDR1 and CDR2: MNHNS and SASEGT. This CDR3 reads CASSEKGQPLYNEQFF. The CDR3 bases are TGTGCCAGCAGTGAAAAAGGACAGCCCCTCTACAATGAGCAGTTCTTC.

The chain links TRBV14 to TRBJ2-3, with 8 bases matching TRBD1. The CDR3 sequence is 14 residues long. Germline V CDR1 and CDR2: SGHDN, FVKESK. The ends lost 6 bases at V and 0 bases at J; junction bases unmatched: 2. CDR3 DNA sequence: TGTGCCAGCAGGCGGACAGGGAGCACAGATACGCAGTATTTT. It encodes CASRRTGSTDTQYF.

This chain connects TRBV5-8 to TRBJ1-4; the match to TRBD1 covers 11 bases. The germline V gene encodes CDR1 SGHTS and CDR2 YDEGEE. The CDR3 contains 16 residues. The V segment lost 6 bases and the J segment 7 bases; nucleotides outside the gene matches: 11. As DNA, the CDR3 is TGTGCCAGCACCGGCTGGACAGGGGGCATGGCTGAAAAACTGTTTTTT. Amino acid sequence: CASTGWTGGMAEKLFF.

This chain connects TRBV20-1 to TRBJ2-2; D is unclear. The V end was cut by 3 bases, the J end by 3 bases, with 11 bases between. Germline-derived CDR1 and CDR2 are DFQATT and SNEGSKA (reference sequence). The CDR3 is made up of 14 amino acids. CDR3 DNA: TGCAGTGCTAGTGGGCCCTTTGACACCGGGGAGCTGTTTTTT. Translation: CSASGPFDTGELFF.